The entry that follows covers one TCR beta chain sequence. Antigen specificity is unknown. The data belong to a study of PD-L1 blockade in urothelial cancer. At the level of the study: Earlier, patients had received 0 to 3 chemotherapy regimens. The authors examined blood 3 weeks (second dose) and 6 weeks after treatment start. General observations from the study: Larger 3-week expansion of tumor-associated blood clones was seen in durable-benefit patients.

Synthetic templates analogous to TCR were spiked into all PCRs individually. TCRdb's table, derived via immunoSEQ multiplex PCR, lists solely in-frame clones and lacks some. The table lists tens of thousands of clones, around 93% of them singletons. Time point: peripheral blood 6 weeks after treatment start. CDR1 MNHNS and CDR2 SASEGT come from the germline V gene. The CDR3 consists of 16 residues. The V and J ends lost 0 bases and 7 bases respectively, with 16 bases between them. Sequencing used PBMCs, obtained around atezolizumab (anti-PD-L1) treatment. The clonotype was recovered from a woman aged 80 or over with urothelial cancer. V usage is TRBV6-1 and J usage is TRBJ1-5; D possibly corresponds to TRBD1 (5 bases). The CDR3, as DNA: TGTGCCAGCAGTGAAGCCCGACAGACGAGGCGACAGCCCCAGCATTTT. Amino acids: CASSEARQTRRQPQHF.